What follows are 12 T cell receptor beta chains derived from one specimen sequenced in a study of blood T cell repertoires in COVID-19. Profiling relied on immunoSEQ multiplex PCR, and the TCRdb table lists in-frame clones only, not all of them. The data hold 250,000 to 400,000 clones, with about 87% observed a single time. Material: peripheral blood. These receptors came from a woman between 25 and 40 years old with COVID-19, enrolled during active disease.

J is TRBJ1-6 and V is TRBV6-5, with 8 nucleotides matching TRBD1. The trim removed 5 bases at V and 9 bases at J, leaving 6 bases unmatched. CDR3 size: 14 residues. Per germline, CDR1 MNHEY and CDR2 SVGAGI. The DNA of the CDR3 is TGTGCCAGCAGTCCTGACACAGGGGGTTCACCCCTCCACTTT. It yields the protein CASSPDTGGSPLHF.

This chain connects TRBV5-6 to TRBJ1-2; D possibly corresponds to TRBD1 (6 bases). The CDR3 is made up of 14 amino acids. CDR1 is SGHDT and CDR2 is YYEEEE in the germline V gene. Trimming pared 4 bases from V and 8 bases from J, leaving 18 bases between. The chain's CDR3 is CASSLRDPGTGYTF. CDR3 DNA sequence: TGTGCCAGCAGCCTCAGGGATCCTGGGACAGGCTACACCTTC.

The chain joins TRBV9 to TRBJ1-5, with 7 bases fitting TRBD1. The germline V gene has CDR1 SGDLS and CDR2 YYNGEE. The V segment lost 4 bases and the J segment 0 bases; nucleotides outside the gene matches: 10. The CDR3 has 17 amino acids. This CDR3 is CASSIGDRAYSNQPQHF. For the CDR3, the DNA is TGTGCCAGCAGCATAGGGGACAGAGCATATAGCAATCAGCCCCAGCATTTT.

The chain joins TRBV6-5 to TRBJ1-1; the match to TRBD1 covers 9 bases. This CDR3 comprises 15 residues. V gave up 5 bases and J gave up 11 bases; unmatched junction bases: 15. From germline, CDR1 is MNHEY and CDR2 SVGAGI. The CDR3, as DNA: TGTGCCAGCAGTCCCTTTTGGACAGGGGATGGTCGGGCTTTCTTT. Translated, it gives CASSPFWTGDGRAFF.

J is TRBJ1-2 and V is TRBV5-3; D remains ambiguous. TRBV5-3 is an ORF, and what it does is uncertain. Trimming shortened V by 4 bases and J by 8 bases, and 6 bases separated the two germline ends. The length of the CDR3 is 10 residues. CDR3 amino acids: CARSLRGYTF. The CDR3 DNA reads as TGTGCCAGAAGCCTGAGAGGCTACACCTTC.

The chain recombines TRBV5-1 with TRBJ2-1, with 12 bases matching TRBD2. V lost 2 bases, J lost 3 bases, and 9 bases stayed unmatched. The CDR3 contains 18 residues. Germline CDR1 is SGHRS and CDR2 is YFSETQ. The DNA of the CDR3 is TGCGCCAGCAGCTTCAATCCCGGACTAGCGGGGATCTACAATGAGCAGTTCTTC. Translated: CASSFNPGLAGIYNEQFF.

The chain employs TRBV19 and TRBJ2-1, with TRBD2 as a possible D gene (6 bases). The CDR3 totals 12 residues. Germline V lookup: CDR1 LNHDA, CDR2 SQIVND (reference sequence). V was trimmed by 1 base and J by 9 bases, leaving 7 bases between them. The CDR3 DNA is TGTGCCAGTAGTATAGGGGGGGTTGAGCAGTTCTTC. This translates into CASSIGGVEQFF.

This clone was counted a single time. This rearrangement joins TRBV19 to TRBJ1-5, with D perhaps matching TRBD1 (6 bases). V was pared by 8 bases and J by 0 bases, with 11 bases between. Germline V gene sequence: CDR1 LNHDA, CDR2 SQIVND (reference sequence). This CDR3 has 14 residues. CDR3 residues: CASGRGYSNQPQHF. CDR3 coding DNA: TGTGCCAGTGGAAGGGGGTATAGCAATCAGCCCCAGCATTTT.

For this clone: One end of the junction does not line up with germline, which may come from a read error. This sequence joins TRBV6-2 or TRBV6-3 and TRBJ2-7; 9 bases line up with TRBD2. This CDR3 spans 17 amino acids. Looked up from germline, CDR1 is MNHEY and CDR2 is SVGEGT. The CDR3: CASSPQTASGVLYAQYF. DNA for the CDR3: TGTGCCAGCAGCCCCCAGACGGCTAGCGGGGTTCTATACGCGCAGTACTTC.

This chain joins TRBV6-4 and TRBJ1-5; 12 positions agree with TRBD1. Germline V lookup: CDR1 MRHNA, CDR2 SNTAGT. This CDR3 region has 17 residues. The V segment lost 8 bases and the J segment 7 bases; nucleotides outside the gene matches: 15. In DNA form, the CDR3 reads TGTGCCAGCCTAAACCGGGACAGGGGGCGATATAAGCAGCCCCAGCATTTT. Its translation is CASLNRDRGRYKQPQHF.

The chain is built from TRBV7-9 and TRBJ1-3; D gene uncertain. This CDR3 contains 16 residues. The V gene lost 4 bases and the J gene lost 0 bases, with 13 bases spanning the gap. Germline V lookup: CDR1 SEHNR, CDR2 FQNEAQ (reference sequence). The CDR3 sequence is CASSSWEASSGNTIYF. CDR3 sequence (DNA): TGTGCCAGCAGCTCCTGGGAGGCGAGCTCTGGAAACACCATATATTTT.

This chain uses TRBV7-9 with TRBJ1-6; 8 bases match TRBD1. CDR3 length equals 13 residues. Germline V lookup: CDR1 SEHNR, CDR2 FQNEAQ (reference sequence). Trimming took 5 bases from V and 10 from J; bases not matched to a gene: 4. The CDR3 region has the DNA TGTGCCAGCAGCCCTCGACAGGGGTCACCCCTCCACTTT. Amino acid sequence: CASSPRQGSPLHF.